A selection of T cell receptor beta chains follows, all from one sample in a study of blood T cell repertoires in COVID-19. Clones were read by immunoSEQ multiplex PCR, and TCRdb kept only the in-frame ones, dropping some. The table includes roughly 120,000 clones, 90% detected once. Material for sequencing was peripheral blood. All receptors come from a human donor with active COVID-19. The donor label of this sample is uncertain. The CDR3 runs from the conserved cysteine through the conserved F or W. Fields, in order: D gene, CDR3 length, J gene, clone size, V gene, CDR3 protein, CDR3 DNA. D genes are given only for firm matches. Only some rows state a clone size, as once, few, many or a class for expanded clones.

>NA|14|TRBJ2-3|NA|TRBV28
CASSSPGVTDTQYF
TGTGCCAGCAGTTCCCCCGGGGTAACAGATACGCAGTATTTT
>NA|15|TRBJ1-1|NA|TRBV19
CASRTWEGANTEAFF
TGTGCCAGTCGGACGTGGGAGGGAGCGAACACTGAAGCTTTCTTT
>NA|15|TRBJ2-5|NA|TRBV7-3
CASSFNGGPQETQYF
TGTGCCAGCAGCTTTAACGGGGGTCCTCAAGAGACCCAGTACTTC
>NA|14|TRBJ1-2|NA|TRBV2
CASSVIGDFYGYTF
TGTGCCAGCAGTGTCATAGGGGACTTCTATGGCTACACCTTC
>NA|13|TRBJ1-1|NA|TRBV2
CASSVGLGTEAFF
TGTGCCAGCAGTGTGGGGCTAGGGACTGAAGCTTTCTTT
>TRBD1|16|TRBJ2-2|NA|TRBV6-2/TRBV6-3
CASSTTGTGGTGELFF
TGTGCCAGCAGTACCACCGGGACAGGGGGGACCGGGGAGCTGTTTTTT
>NA|11|TRBJ1-1|once|TRBV6-5
CASRRRGEAFF
TGTGCCAGCAGAAGACGGGGTGAAGCTTTCTTT
>NA|13|TRBJ1-1|few|TRBV30
CAWSVQENTEAFF
TGTGCCTGGAGTGTACAGGAGAACACTGAAGCTTTCTTT
>TRBD2|16|TRBJ2-1|NA|TRBV3-1/TRBV3-2
CASSDYIGGARNEQFF
TGTGCCAGCAGCGACTACATCGGGGGGGCTAGGAATGAGCAGTTCTTC
>TRBD2|17|TRBJ2-1|once|TRBV27
CASSLGLAGGWWNEQFF
TGTGCCAGCAGTCTGGGACTAGCGGGGGGGTGGTGGAATGAGCAGTTCTTC
>NA|15|TRBJ2-1|NA|TRBV18
CASSPGWGVTNEQFF
TGTGCCAGCTCACCGGGTTGGGGCGTGACAAATGAGCAGTTCTTC
>NA|15|TRBJ2-5|NA|TRBV4-1
CASSQVWGDGKTQYF
TGCGCCAGCAGCCAAGTATGGGGGGACGGGAAGACCCAGTACTTC
>NA|12|TRBJ1-1|NA|TRBV5-1
CASSLGYTEAFF
TGCGCCAGCAGCCTAGGTTACACTGAAGCTTTCTTT
>NA|14|TRBJ1-6|few|TRBV5-8
CASSRGQNNSPLHF
TGTGCCAGCAGCCGTGGACAGAACAATTCACCCCTCCACTTT
>TRBD1|17|TRBJ2-3|NA|TRBV5-4
CASSPPTGKGGTDTQYF
TGTGCCAGCAGCCCCCCGACAGGGAAAGGGGGCACAGATACGCAGTATTTT
>NA|13|TRBJ2-3|NA|TRBV12-3/TRBV12-4
CASRSTVTDTQYF
TGTGCCAGCAGGTCAACAGTAACAGATACGCAGTATTTT
>TRBD1|15|TRBJ1-3|few|TRBV27
CASRPAGQGGNTIYF
TGTGCCAGCAGACCCGCGGGACAGGGGGGAAACACCATATATTTT
>NA|12|TRBJ1-5|NA|TRBV6-5
CASGRGNQPQHF
TGTGCCAGCGGTAGAGGTAATCAGCCCCAGCATTTT
>NA|14|TRBJ1-5|NA|TRBV6-1
CASSEDSFNQPQHF
TGTGCCAGCAGTGAAGACAGCTTCAATCAGCCCCAGCATTTT
>TRBD1|15|TRBJ2-7|few|TRBV27
CASSLSDRGIYEQYF
TGTGCCAGCAGTTTATCGGACAGGGGGATCTACGAGCAGTACTTC
>TRBD1|16|TRBJ2-1|NA|TRBV4-3
CASSQGTGATYNEQFF
TGCGCCAGCAGCCAAGGGACAGGGGCCACCTACAATGAGCAGTTCTTC
>NA|11|TRBJ1-1|NA|TRBV28
CASSLTGEAFF
TGTGCCAGCAGTTTAACAGGAGAAGCTTTCTTT
>TRBD1|14|TRBJ1-3|NA|TRBV6-5
CASRAPGQGNTIYF
TGTGCCAGCAGAGCACCGGGACAGGGGAACACCATATATTTT
>NA|15|TRBJ2-2|once|TRBV9
CASSPGTSNTGELFF
TGTGCCAGCAGCCCCGGGACATCGAACACCGGGGAGCTGTTTTTT
>TRBD1|14|TRBJ1-4|NA|TRBV12-5
CASGLETGREKLFF
TGTGCTAGTGGTCTCGAGACAGGGCGGGAAAAACTGTTTTTT
>NA|12|TRBJ1-2|NA|TRBV2
CARSQTDQRYTF
TGTGCCAGATCACAGACAGACCAGCGCTACACCTTC
>TRBD2|15|TRBJ2-7|NA|TRBV4-1
CASSASSGGGYEQYF
TGCGCCAGCAGCGCATCTAGCGGGGGGGGCTACGAGCAGTACTTC
>NA|14|TRBJ1-3|medium-sized|TRBV6-5
CASTPGYTGNTIYF
TGTGCCAGTACCCCCGGGTACACTGGAAACACCATATATTTT
>NA|13|TRBJ1-2|NA|TRBV12-3/TRBV12-4
CASSFTARGGYTF
TGTGCCAGCAGTTTCACGGCTAGGGGGGGCTACACCTTC
>NA|14|TRBJ2-3|NA|TRBV5-4
CASSLVPGTDTQYF
TGTGCCAGCAGCTTGGTCCCAGGCACAGATACGCAGTATTTT
>NA|15|TRBJ2-7|NA|TRBV4-1
CASSPGGGYSYEQYF
TGCGCCAGCAGCCCGGGTGGAGGGTATTCCTACGAGCAGTACTTC
>NA|12|TRBJ1-1|NA|TRBV19
CASKNLFAEAFF
TGTGCCAGTAAAAATTTATTCGCTGAAGCTTTCTTT
>TRBD1|15|TRBJ1-4|NA|TRBV19
CASSESGTANEKLFF
TGTGCCAGTAGTGAGTCCGGGACAGCTAATGAAAAACTGTTTTTT
>NA|12|TRBJ1-1|NA|TRBV24-1
CATRGGVSNAFF
TGTGCCACCAGGGGGGGGGTTAGTAATGCTTTCTTT
>TRBD2|13|TRBJ2-7|NA|TRBV5-1
CASSLEAGFEQYF
TGCGCCAGCAGCTTGGAAGCGGGGTTCGAGCAGTACTTC
>TRBD1|17|TRBJ1-5|NA|TRBV28
CASSLRTGAYSNQPQHF
TGTGCCAGCAGTTTAAGGACAGGGGCTTATAGCAATCAGCCCCAGCATTTT
>TRBD1|14|TRBJ1-4|NA|TRBV2
CASSEIGQGGKLFF
TGTGCCAGCAGTGAAATAGGACAGGGGGGAAAACTGTTTTTT
>NA|14|TRBJ1-1|NA|TRBV5-6
CASSPPGGLTEAFF
TGTGCCAGCAGCCCACCGGGGGGCCTCACTGAAGCTTTCTTT
>NA|11|TRBJ1-3|NA|TRBV20-1
CSAVQGNTIYF
TGCAGTGCGGTACAAGGAAACACCATATATTTT
>NA|15|TRBJ1-6|NA|TRBV30
CAWSTWSSYNSPLHF
TGTGCCTGGAGTACCTGGAGCTCCTATAATTCACCCCTCCACTTT
>NA|14|TRBJ1-2|once|TRBV7-2
CASSLRGGDYGYTF
TGTGCCAGCAGCTTAAGGGGGGGCGACTATGGCTACACCTTC
>TRBD2|17|TRBJ2-5|NA|TRBV7-2
CASSLGLAGGHRETQYF
TGTGCCAGCAGCTTAGGGCTAGCGGGGGGCCATCGGGAGACCCAGTACTTC
>TRBD1|14|TRBJ2-7|NA|TRBV28
CASSTGTGGGEQYF
TGTGCCAGCAGTACGGGGACAGGGGGCGGCGAGCAGTACTTC
>NA|15|TRBJ1-2|NA|TRBV7-8
CASSLALGSSIGYTF
TGTGCCAGCAGCTTAGCGCTAGGCAGTTCTATCGGCTACACCTTC
>TRBD1|16|TRBJ2-3|NA|TRBV24-1
CATSDRKVRGQDTQYF
TGTGCCACCAGTGATCGGAAGGTCAGGGGGCAGGATACGCAGTATTTT
>TRBD2|15|TRBJ2-3|NA|TRBV27
CASRLAVISTDTQYF
TGTGCCAGCAGACTAGCGGTAATAAGCACAGATACGCAGTATTTT
>TRBD1|15|TRBJ2-7|NA|TRBV6-5
CASSPHRGTTYEQYF
TGTGCCAGCAGTCCACACAGGGGGACGACCTACGAGCAGTACTTC
>NA|11|TRBJ2-7|NA|TRBV12-3/TRBV12-4
CASKGSYEQYF
TGTGCCAGTAAAGGGAGCTACGAGCAGTACTTC
>NA|14|TRBJ1-1|NA|TRBV23-1
CASSPRVGGTEAFF
TGCGCCAGCAGTCCGAGGGTCGGGGGCACTGAAGCTTTCTTT
>TRBD1|14|TRBJ1-1|NA|TRBV28
CASSLTGTGRTAFF
TGTGCCAGCAGTTTAACGGGGACAGGGAGGACCGCTTTCTTT
>NA|14|TRBJ1-6|NA|TRBV2
CASSSDRINSPLHF
TGTGCCAGCAGTTCGGACAGAATTAATTCACCCCTCCACTTT
>NA|16|TRBJ2-2|NA|TRBV4-1
CASSQVRGQNTGELFF
TGCGCCAGCAGCCAAGTGCGGGGGCAGAACACCGGGGAGCTGTTTTTT
>TRBD1|18|TRBJ1-5|NA|TRBV5-5
CASSLEPGGAGNYQPQHF
TGTGCCAGCAGCTTGGAACCAGGGGGCGCGGGGAATTATCAGCCCCAGCATTTT
>NA|12|TRBJ2-3|once|TRBV11-2
CASSSGTDTQYF
TGTGCCAGCAGCTCAGGGACAGATACGCAGTATTTT
>NA|15|TRBJ1-5|NA|TRBV9
CASSVGGVGNQPQHF
TGTGCCAGCAGCGTAGGGGGGGTTGGCAATCAGCCCCAGCATTTT
>NA|15|TRBJ2-5|NA|TRBV21-1
CASSPPGGHRETQYF
TGTGCCAGCAGCCCCCCGGGGGGCCACCGAGAGACCCAGTACTTC
>NA|11|TRBJ1-3|NA|TRBV5-1
CASATGNTIYF
TGCGCCAGTGCTACTGGAAACACCATATATTTT
>NA|15|TRBJ1-3|NA|TRBV28
CASSFTLLSGNTIYF
TGTGCCAGCAGTTTTACTTTGCTCTCTGGAAACACCATATATTTT